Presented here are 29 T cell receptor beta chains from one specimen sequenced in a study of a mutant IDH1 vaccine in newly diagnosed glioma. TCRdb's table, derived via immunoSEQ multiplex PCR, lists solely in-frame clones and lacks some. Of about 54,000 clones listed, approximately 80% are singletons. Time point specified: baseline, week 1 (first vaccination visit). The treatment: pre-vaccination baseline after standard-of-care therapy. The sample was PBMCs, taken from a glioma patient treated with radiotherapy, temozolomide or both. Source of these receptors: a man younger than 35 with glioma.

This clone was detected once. In nucleotides, the CDR3 is TGTGCCAGCAAGGGACCATGGGACAGGGGGAACACTGAAGCTTTCTTT. It translates to CASKGPWDRGNTEAFF. The chain is built from TRBV2 and TRBJ1-1; 10 bases are a match to TRBD1. The V segment lost 7 bases and the J segment 1 base; nucleotides outside the gene matches: 9. Looked up from germline, CDR1 is SNHLY and CDR2 is FYNNEI. The CDR3 has 16 residues.

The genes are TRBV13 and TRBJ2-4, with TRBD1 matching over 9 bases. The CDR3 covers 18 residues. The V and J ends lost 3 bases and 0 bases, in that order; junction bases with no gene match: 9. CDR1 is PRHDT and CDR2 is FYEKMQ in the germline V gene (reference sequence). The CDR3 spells CASSFGTGKYTAKNIQYF. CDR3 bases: TGTGCCAGCAGCTTCGGGACAGGGAAGTATACAGCCAAAAACATTCAGTACTTC.

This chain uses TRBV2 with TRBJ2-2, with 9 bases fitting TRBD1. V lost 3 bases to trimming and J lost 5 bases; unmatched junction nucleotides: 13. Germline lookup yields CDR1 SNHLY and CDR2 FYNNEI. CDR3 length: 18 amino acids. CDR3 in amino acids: CASSERPPGQGGTGELFF. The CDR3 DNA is TGTGCCAGCAGTGAGCGTCCACCGGGACAGGGCGGGACCGGGGAGCTGTTTTTT.

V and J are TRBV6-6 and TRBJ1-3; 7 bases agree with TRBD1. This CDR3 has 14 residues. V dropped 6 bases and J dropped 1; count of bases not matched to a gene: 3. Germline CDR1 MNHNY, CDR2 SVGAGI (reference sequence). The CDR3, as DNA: TGTGCCAGCAGAACAGGGGTTTCTGGAAACACCATATATTTT. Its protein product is CASRTGVSGNTIYF.

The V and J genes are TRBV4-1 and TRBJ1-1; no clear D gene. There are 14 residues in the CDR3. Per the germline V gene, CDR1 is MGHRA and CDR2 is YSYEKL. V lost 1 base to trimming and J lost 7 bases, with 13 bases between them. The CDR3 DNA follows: TGCGCCAGCAGCCAAGGAGGTGGGTGGGTTGAAGCTTTCTTT. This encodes CASSQGGGWVEAFF.

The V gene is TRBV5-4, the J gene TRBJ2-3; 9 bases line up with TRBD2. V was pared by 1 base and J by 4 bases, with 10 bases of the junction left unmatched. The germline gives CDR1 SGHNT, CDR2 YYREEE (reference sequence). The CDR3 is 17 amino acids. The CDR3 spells CASSLPSGGRGADTQYF. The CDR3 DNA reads TGTGCCAGCAGCTTGCCAAGCGGGGGGAGAGGAGCAGATACGCAGTATTTT.

The CDR3 nucleotides are TGTGCCAGCAGCCCGGACAGGGGTAATGAAAAACTGTTTTTT. As protein: CASSPDRGNEKLFF. The rearrangement joins TRBV7-9 to TRBJ1-4; 9 bases match TRBD1. The CDR3 totals 14 residues. Germline loops: CDR1 SEHNR, CDR2 FQNEAQ (reference sequence). After removal of 5 bases from V and 4 bases from J, the junction contained 2 bases not matched to a gene.

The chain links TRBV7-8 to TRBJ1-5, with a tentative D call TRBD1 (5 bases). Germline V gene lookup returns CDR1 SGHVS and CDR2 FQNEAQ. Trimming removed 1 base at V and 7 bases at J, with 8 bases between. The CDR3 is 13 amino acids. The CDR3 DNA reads TGTGCCAGCAGCTTAGAGCGGGGGCAGCCCCAGCATTTT. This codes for CASSLERGQPQHF.

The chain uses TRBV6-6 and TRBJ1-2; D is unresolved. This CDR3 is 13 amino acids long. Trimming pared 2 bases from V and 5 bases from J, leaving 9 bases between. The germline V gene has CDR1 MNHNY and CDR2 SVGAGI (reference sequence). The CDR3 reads CASSYLMGYGYTF. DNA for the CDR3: TGTGCCAGCAGTTACCTGATGGGGTATGGCTACACCTTC.

The CDR3 sequence: CASSWRQDSGANVLTF. In nucleotides, the CDR3 is TGTGCCAGCAGCTGGCGACAGGACTCTGGGGCCAACGTCCTGACTTTC. The V and J genes are TRBV7-2 and TRBJ2-6, with TRBD1 as a possible D gene (6 bases). V gave up 4 bases and J gave up 0 bases, with 10 bases separating them. Germline V CDR1 and CDR2: SGHTA, FQGNSA. The CDR3 contains 16 residues.

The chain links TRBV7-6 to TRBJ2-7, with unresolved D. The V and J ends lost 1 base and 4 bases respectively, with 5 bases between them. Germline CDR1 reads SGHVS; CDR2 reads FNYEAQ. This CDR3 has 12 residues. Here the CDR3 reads CASSLVWYEQYF. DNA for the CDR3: TGTGCCAGCAGCTTAGTTTGGTACGAGCAGTACTTC.

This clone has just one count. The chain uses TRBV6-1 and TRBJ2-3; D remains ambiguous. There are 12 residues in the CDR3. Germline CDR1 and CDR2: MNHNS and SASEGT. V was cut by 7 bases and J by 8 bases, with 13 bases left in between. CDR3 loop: CASTPTSFTQYF. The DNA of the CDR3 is TGTGCCAGCACCCCGACCTCTTTTACGCAGTATTTT.

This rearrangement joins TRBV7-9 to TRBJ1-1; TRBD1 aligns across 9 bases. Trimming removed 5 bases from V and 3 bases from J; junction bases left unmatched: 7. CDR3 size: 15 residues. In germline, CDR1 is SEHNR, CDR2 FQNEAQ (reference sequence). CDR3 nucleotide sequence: TGTGCCAGCAGCGGAACAGGGGGCGCACACACTGAAGCTTTCTTT. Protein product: CASSGTGGAHTEAFF. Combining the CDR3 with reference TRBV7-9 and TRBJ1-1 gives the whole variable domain DTGVSQNPRHKITKRGQNVTFRCDPISEHNRLYWYRQTLGQGPEFLTYFQNEAQLEKSRLLSDRFSAERPKGSFSTLEIQRTEQGDSAMYLCASSGTGGAHTEAFFGQGTRLTVV.

The CDR3 region is CASSYSGAINQPQHF. For the CDR3, the DNA is TGTGCCAGCAGTTACTCAGGGGCTATCAATCAGCCCCAGCATTTT. This sequence joins TRBV6-6 and TRBJ1-5; D perhaps matches TRBD1 (5 bases). Per the germline V gene, CDR1 is MNHNY and CDR2 is SVGAGI (reference sequence). The CDR3 covers 15 residues. V lost 0 bases and J lost 3, with 9 bases in between.

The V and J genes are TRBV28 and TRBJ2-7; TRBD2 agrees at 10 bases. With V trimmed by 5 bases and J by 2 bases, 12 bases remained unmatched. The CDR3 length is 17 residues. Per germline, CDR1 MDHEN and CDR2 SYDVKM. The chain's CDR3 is CASSLILLAGYTYEQYF. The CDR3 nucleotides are TGTGCCAGCAGTCTGATATTACTAGCGGGATATACCTACGAGCAGTACTTC.

CDR3 DNA sequence: TGTGCCAGCAGCTTACAGAACACTGAAGCTTTCTTT. It specifies CASSLQNTEAFF. The chain employs TRBV7-8 and TRBJ1-1; D is unresolved. Looked up from germline, CDR1 is SGHVS and CDR2 is FQNEAQ. This CDR3 is built from 12 residues. With 2 bases removed from V and 1 base from J, the gap between germline ends came to 2 bases.

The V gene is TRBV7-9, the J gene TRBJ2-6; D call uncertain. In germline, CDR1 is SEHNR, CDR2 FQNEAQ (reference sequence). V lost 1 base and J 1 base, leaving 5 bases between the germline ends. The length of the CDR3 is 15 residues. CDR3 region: CASSLVASGANVLTF. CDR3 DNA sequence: TGTGCCAGCAGCTTAGTTGCGTCTGGGGCCAACGTCCTGACTTTC.

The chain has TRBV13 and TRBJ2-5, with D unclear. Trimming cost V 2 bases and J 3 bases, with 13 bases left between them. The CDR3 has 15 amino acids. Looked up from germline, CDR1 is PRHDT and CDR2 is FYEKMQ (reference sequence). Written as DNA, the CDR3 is TGTGCCAGCAGCTTAAGAAGGAGTCTAGAAGAGACCCAGTACTTC. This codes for CASSLRRSLEETQYF.

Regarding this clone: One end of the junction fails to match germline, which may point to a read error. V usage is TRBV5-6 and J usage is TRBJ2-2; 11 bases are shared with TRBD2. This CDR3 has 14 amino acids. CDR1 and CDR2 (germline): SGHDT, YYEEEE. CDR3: CASSISGRAGELFF. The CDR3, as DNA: TGTGCCAGCAGCATTAGCGGGAGGGCCGGAGAGCTGTTTTTT.

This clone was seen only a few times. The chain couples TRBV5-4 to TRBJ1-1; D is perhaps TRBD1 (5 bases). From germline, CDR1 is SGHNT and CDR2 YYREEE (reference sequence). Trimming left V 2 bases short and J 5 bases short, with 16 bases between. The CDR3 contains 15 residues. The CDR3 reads CASSFADSWGTEAFF. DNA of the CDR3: TGTGCCAGCAGCTTCGCGGACTCATGGGGGACTGAAGCTTTCTTT. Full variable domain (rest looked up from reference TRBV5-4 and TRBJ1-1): ETGVTQSPTHLIKTRGQQVTLRCSSQSGHNTVSWYQQALGQGPQFIFQYYREEENGRGNFPPRFSGLQFPNYSSELNVNALELDDSALYLCASSFADSWGTEAFFGQGTRLTVV.

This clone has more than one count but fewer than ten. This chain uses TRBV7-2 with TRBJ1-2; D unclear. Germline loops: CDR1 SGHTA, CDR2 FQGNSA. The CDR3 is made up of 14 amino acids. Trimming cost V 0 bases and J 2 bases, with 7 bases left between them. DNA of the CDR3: TGTGCCAGCAGCTTAGCGACGGGGAACTATGGCTACACCTTC. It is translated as CASSLATGNYGYTF. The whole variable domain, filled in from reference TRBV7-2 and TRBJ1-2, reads GAGVSQSPSNKVTEKGKDVELRCDPISGHTALYWYRQSLGQGLEFLIYFQGNSAPDKSGLPSDRFSAERTGGSVSTLTIQRTQQEDSAVYLCASSLATGNYGYTFGSGTRLTVV.

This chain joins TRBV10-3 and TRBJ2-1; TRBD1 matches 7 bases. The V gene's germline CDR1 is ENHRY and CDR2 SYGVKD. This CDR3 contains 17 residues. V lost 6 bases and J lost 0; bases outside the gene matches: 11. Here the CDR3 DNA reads TGTGCCATCAGAATCGGTAGGGGGCAGAGCTCCTACAATGAGCAGTTCTTC. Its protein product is CAIRIGRGQSSYNEQFF.

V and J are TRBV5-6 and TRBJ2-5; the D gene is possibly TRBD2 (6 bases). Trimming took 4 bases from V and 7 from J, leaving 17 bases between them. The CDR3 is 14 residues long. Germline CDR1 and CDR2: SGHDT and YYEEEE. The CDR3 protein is CASSPMREEGTQYF. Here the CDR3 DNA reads TGTGCCAGCAGCCCCATGAGGGAGGAGGGGACCCAGTACTTC.

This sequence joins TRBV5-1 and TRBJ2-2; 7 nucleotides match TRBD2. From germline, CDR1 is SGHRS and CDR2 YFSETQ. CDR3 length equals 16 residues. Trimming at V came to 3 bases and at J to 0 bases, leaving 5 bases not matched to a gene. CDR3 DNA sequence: TGCGCCAGCAGCTCGTTAGCGGGTACGAACACCGGGGAGCTGTTTTTT. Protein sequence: CASSSLAGTNTGELFF.

CDR3 nucleotide sequence: TGTGCCAGCAGCCGACCGATAACGGGTTACAATGAGCAGTTCTTC. Protein product: CASSRPITGYNEQFF. The genes are TRBV14 and TRBJ2-1, with D unclear. V was cut by 4 bases and J by 4 bases, with 14 bases left in between. This CDR3 comprises 15 residues. CDR1 SGHDN and CDR2 FVKESK come from the germline V gene.

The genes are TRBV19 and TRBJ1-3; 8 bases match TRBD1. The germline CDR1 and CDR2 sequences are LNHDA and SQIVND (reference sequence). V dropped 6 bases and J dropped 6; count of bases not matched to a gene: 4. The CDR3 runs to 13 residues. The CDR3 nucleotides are TGTGCCAGTAGCCCACAGGGGGAAAACACCATATATTTT. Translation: CASSPQGENTIYF.

CDR3 nucleotide sequence: TGTGCCACCACGGACAGGGCATCTCAGCCCCAGCATTTT. Translation: CATTDRASQPQHF. This chain connects TRBV6-6 to TRBJ1-5; 8 bases map to TRBD1. The germline V gene encodes CDR1 MNHNY and CDR2 SVGAGI (reference sequence). CDR3 length equals 13 residues. V lost 10 bases and J lost 6; bases outside the gene matches: 8.

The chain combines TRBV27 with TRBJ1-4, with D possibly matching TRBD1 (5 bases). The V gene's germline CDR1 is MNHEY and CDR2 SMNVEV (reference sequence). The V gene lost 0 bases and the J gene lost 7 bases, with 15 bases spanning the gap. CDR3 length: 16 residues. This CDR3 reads CASSLSPGRGGEKLFF. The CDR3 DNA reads TGTGCCAGCAGTTTATCACCCGGGAGGGGAGGTGAAAAACTGTTTTTT.

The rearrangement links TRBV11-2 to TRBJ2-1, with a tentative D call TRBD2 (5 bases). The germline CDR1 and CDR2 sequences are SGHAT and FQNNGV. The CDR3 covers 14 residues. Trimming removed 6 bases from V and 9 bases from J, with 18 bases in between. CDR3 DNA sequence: TGTGCCAGCAGTCCCAGCGGTGGTTTTGGTGAGCAGTTCTTC. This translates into CASSPSGGFGEQFF. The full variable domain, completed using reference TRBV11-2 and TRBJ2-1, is EAGVAQSPRYKIIEKRQSVAFWCNPISGHATLYWYQQILGQGPKLLIQFQNNGVVDDSQLPKDRFSAERLKGVDSTLKIQPAKLEDSAVYLCASSPSGGFGEQFFGPGTRLTVL.